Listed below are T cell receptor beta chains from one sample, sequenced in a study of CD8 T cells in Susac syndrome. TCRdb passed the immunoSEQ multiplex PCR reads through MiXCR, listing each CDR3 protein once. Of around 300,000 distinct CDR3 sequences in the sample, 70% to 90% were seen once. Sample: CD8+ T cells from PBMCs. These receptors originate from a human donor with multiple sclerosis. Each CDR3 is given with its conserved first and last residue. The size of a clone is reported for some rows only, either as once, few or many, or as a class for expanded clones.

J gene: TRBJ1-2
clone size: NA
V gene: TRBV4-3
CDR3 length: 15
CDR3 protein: CASSPGLEDNYGYTF

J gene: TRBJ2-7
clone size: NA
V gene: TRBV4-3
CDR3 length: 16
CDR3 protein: CASSQESWGTGYEQYF

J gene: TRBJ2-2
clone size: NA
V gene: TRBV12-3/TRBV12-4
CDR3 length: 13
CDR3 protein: CASSPPGTGELFF

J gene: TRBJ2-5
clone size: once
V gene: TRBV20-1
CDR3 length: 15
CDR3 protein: CSASGSPIAQETQYF

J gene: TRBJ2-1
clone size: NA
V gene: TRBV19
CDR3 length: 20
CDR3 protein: CASSIVGGTRAYHSYNEQFF

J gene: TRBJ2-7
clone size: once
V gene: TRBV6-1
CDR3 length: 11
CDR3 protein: CASSSWGEQYF

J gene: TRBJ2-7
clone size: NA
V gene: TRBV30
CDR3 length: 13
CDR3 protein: CAWSEGLAYEQYF

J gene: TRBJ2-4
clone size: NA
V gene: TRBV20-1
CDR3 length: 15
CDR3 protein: CSARSGVIAKNIQYF

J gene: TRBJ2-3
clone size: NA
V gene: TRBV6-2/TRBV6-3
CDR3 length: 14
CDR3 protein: CASNPGREADTQYF

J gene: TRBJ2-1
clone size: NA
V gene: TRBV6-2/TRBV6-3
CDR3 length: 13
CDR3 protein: CASSYESQNEQFF

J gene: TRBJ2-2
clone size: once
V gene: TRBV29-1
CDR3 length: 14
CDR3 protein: CSVEEQSNTGELFF

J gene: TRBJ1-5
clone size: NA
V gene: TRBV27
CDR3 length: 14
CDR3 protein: CASKQGYSNQPQHF

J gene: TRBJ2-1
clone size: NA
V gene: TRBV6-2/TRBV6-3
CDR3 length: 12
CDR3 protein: CASSLITTEQFF

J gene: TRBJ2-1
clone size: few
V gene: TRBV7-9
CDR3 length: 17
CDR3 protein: CASSLRRTGSLVNEQFF

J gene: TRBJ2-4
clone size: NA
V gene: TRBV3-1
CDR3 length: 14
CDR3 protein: CASSRNLAKNIQYF

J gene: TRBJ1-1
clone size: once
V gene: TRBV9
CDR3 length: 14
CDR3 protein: CASSGQGGDTEAFF

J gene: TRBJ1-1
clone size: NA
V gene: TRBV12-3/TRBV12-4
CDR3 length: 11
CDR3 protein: CASSLSDAAFF

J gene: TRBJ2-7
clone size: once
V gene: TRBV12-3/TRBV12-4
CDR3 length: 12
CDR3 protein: CASSLGGEEQYF

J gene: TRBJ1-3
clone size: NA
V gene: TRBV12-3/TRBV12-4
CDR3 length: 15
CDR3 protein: CASSWTGVSGNTIYF

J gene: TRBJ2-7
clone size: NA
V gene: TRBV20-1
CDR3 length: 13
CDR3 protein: CSARDLTGYEQYF

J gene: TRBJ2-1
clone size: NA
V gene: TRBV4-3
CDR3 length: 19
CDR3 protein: CASSQEVAPGLAGNNEQFF

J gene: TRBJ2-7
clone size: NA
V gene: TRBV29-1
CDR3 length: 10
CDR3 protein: CSVVTARQYF

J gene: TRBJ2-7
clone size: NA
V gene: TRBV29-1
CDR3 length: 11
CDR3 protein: CSVEATYEQYF

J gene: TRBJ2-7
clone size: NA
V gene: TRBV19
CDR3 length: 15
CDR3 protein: CASRLNSAGTYEQYF

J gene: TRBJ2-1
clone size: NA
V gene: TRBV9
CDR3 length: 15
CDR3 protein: CASSPLLTSMNEQFF

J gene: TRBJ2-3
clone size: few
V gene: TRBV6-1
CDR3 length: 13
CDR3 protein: CASSQRAEDTQYF

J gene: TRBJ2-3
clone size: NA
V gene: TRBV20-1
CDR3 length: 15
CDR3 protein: CSARVMGALTDTQYF

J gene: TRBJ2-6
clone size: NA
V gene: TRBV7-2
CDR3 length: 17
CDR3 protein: CASSPDTIPSGANVLTF

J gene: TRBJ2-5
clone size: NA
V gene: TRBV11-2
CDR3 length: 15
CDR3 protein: CASSLASRERETQYF

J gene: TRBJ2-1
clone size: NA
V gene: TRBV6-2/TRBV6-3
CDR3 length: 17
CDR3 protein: CASSYQTGGGSYNEQFF

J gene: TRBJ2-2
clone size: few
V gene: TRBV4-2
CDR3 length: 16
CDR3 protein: CASSQEPGRETGELFF

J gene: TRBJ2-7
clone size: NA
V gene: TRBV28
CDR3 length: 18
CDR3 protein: CASSSFPPTSGSVNEQYF

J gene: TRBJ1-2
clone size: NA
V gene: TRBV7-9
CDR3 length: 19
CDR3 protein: CASSSGLRQAGDPLYGYTF

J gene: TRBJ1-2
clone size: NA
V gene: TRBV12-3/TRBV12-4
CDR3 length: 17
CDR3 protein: CASSLEIGPHGSYGYTF

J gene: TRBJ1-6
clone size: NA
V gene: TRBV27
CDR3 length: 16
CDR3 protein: CASSLLHLSLNSPLHF

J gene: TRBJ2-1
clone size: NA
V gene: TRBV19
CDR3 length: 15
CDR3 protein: CASSLLAGSLDEQFF

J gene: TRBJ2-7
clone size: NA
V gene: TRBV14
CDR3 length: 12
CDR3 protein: CASSQDLREQYF

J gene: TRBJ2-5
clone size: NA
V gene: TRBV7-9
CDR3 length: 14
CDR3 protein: CASSNTGGYETQYF

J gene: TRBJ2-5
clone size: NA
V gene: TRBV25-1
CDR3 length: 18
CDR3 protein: CASSEYLNPGLPLETQYF

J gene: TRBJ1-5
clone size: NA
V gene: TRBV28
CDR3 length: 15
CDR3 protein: CASFLTGVGNQPQHF

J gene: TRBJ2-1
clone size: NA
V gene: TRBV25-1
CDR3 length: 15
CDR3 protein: CASSGGTISYNEQFF

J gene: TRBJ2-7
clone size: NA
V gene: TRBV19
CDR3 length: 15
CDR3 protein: CASSIIAGYGGEQYF

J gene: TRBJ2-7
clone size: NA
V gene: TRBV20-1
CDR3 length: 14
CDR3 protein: CSARVLAGHYEQYF

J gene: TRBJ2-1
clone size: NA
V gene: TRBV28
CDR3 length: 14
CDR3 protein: CASSFGRGYNEQFF

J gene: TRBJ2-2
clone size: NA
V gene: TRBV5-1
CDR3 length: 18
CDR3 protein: CASSLESGGPPGTGELFF

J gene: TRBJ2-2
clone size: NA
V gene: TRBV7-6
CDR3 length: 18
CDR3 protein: CASSLSLAGDSNTGELFF